Following are 2 T cell receptor beta chains from one sample sequenced in a study of Ad26.COV2.S vaccination and SARS-CoV-2 variants. Treatment indicated: some 20 received Ad26.COV2.S at low or high dose, single or two shots; several received placebo; per-sample allocation not given. The investigators took samples on day 63 after the first vaccine or placebo injection. Clones were read by immunoSEQ multiplex PCR, and TCRdb kept only the in-frame ones, dropping some. Of 430,000 or so clones listed, 80% to 95% are singletons. The sequencing used peripheral blood, collected in a trial of Ad26.COV2.S vaccine versus placebo. These TCRs come from a person between 18 and 60 years old who received the Ad26.COV2.S COVID-19 vaccine or a placebo.

The count of this clone is one. This chain connects TRBV5-4 to TRBJ2-1; 8 positions agree with TRBD2. CDR3 length: 14 amino acids. Germline values: CDR1 SGHNT, CDR2 YYREEE (reference sequence). Trimming took 1 base from V and 7 from J; bases not matched to a gene: 4. CDR3 nucleotide sequence: TGTGCCAGCAGCTTGCGGGGGGGTGGGAATGAGCAGTTCTTC. Protein: CASSLRGGGNEQFF.

The chain joins TRBV3-1 (or the pseudogene TRBV3-2) to TRBJ2-3; TRBD1 matches 10 bases. There are 15 residues in the CDR3. V was pared by 4 bases and J by 3 bases, with 4 bases of the junction left unmatched. The germline V gene encodes CDR1 LGHDT and CDR2 YNNKEL (reference sequence). CDR3 bases: TGTGCCAGCAGCCTGACAGGGGGCTGGACAGATACGCAGTATTTT. Protein product: CASSLTGGWTDTQYF.